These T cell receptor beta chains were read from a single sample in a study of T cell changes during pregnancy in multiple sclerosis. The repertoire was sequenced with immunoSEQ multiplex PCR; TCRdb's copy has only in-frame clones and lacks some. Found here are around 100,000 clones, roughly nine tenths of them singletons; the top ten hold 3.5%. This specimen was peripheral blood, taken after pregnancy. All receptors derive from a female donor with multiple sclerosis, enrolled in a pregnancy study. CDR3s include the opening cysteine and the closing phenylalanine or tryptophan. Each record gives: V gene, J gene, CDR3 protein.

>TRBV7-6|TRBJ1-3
CASSPTDSSGNTIYF
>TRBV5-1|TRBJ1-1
CASSSRDSTEAFF
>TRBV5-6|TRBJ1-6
CASSFGIGNSPLHF
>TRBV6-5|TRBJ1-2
CASTQGGGGYTF
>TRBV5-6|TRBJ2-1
CASSPRGIHEQFF
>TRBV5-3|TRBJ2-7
CARSLVEVGHSYEQYF
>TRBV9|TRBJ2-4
CASSGDQGNIQYF
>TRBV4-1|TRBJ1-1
CASTQSQGAGTEAFF
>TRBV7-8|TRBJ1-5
CASSHTPTGRDQPQHF
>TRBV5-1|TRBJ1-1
CASSPGTGANTEAFF
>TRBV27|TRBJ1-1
CASSWVGGGTEAFF
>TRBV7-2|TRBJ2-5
CASSPRWTGGETQYF
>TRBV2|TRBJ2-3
CASRTSGTGYTDTQYF
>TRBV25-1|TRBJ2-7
CASSEGDRSYEQYF
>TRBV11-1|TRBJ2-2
CASSWSSGWDTGELFF
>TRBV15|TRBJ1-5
CATSSDRGGGPQHF
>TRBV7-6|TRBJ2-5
CASSLWGSGQETQYF
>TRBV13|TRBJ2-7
CASSRAYEQYF
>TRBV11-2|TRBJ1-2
CASSSSRDTTKGYTF
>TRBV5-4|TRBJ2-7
CASSRMSRGGGYEQYF
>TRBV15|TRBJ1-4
CATSREEAGGPAREKLFF
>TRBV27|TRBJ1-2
CASGLRGDYGYTF
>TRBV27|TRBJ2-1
CASSPWRGSSYNEQFF
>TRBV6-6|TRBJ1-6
CASSYNGEFHF
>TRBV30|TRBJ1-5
CAWSPPGGPQHF
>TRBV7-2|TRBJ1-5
CASSPPRQPQHF
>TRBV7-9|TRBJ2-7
CASTDRVDEQYF
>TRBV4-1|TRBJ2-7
CASSPQGLAGYEQYF
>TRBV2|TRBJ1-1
CASSQQQDTEAFF
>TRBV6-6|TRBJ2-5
CASRKITWGDEETQYF
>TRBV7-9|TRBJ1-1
CASSTNFAVEAFF
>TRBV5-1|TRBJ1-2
CASSFAGGDGYTF
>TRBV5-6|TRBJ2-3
CASSSGGAVDTQYF
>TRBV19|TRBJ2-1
CASSIGDNPYNEQFF
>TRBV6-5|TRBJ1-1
CASSYSGGAEAFF
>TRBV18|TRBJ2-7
CASSEGQGIVYEQYF
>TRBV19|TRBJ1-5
CASSTSTGGQPQHF
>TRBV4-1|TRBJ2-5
CASSPVGGGQETQYF
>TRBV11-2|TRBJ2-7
CASSSPPPETYEQYF
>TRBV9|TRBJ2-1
CASSVSDGNEQFF
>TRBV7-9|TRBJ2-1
CASSQREGRNNEQFF
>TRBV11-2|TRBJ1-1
CASSRAGRMNTEAFF
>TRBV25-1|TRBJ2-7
CASEPTQQGSSSYEQYF
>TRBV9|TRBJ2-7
CASSGDSSYEQYF
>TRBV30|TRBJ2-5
CAWSEGAGGQETQYF
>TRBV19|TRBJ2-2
CASGTNRDTGELFF
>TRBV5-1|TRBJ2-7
CASSLELLAGGSYEQYF
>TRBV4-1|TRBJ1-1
CASSQDRIFGEAFF